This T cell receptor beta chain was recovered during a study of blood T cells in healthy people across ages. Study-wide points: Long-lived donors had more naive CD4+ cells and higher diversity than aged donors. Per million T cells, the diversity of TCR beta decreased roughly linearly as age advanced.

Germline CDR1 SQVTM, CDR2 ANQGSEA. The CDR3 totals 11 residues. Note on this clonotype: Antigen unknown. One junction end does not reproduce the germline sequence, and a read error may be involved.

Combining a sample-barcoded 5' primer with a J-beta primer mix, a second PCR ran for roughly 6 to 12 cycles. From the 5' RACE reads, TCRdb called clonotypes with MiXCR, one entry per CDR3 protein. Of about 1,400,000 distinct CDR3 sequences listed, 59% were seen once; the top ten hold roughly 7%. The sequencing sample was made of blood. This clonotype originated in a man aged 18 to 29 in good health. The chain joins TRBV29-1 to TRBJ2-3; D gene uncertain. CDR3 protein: CSVARTDAQYF. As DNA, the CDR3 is TGCAGCGTTGCCCGCACAGATGCGCAGTATTTT.